Detailed here is one T cell receptor (beta chain). Antigen unknown. Survey level was the resolution at which the v3.0 immunoSEQ assay ran. For each individual sample, sequencing targeted roughly 40,000-55,000 T-cell genomes. Method: immunoSEQ multiplex PCR; TCRdb's copy keeps in-frame clones and lacks some. The sample holds about 16,000 clones, over 70% seen once. The record originates from a study of long-term antiretroviral therapy in people with HIV. Turning to the study itself: In the earliest collections, sampling predates the 2015 immediate-ART recommendation by about a decade. Notes on the study in general: CDR3 lengths in HIV samples spanned a narrower range than controls.

Trimming cost V 1 base and J 8 bases, with 12 bases left between them. Germline CDR1 and CDR2: KGHSH and LQKENI. The CDR3 extends over 15 amino acids. This specimen was unsorted PBMCs, taken 1.5 years before starting antiretroviral therapy. This TCR derives from a woman aged 45-59 years with HIV. J is TRBJ1-6 and V is TRBV18, with D unresolved. The CDR3 sequence is CASSPLRGSDSPLHF. The DNA of the CDR3 is TGTGCCAGCTCACCACTCCGGGGTTCGGATTCACCCCTCCACTTT.